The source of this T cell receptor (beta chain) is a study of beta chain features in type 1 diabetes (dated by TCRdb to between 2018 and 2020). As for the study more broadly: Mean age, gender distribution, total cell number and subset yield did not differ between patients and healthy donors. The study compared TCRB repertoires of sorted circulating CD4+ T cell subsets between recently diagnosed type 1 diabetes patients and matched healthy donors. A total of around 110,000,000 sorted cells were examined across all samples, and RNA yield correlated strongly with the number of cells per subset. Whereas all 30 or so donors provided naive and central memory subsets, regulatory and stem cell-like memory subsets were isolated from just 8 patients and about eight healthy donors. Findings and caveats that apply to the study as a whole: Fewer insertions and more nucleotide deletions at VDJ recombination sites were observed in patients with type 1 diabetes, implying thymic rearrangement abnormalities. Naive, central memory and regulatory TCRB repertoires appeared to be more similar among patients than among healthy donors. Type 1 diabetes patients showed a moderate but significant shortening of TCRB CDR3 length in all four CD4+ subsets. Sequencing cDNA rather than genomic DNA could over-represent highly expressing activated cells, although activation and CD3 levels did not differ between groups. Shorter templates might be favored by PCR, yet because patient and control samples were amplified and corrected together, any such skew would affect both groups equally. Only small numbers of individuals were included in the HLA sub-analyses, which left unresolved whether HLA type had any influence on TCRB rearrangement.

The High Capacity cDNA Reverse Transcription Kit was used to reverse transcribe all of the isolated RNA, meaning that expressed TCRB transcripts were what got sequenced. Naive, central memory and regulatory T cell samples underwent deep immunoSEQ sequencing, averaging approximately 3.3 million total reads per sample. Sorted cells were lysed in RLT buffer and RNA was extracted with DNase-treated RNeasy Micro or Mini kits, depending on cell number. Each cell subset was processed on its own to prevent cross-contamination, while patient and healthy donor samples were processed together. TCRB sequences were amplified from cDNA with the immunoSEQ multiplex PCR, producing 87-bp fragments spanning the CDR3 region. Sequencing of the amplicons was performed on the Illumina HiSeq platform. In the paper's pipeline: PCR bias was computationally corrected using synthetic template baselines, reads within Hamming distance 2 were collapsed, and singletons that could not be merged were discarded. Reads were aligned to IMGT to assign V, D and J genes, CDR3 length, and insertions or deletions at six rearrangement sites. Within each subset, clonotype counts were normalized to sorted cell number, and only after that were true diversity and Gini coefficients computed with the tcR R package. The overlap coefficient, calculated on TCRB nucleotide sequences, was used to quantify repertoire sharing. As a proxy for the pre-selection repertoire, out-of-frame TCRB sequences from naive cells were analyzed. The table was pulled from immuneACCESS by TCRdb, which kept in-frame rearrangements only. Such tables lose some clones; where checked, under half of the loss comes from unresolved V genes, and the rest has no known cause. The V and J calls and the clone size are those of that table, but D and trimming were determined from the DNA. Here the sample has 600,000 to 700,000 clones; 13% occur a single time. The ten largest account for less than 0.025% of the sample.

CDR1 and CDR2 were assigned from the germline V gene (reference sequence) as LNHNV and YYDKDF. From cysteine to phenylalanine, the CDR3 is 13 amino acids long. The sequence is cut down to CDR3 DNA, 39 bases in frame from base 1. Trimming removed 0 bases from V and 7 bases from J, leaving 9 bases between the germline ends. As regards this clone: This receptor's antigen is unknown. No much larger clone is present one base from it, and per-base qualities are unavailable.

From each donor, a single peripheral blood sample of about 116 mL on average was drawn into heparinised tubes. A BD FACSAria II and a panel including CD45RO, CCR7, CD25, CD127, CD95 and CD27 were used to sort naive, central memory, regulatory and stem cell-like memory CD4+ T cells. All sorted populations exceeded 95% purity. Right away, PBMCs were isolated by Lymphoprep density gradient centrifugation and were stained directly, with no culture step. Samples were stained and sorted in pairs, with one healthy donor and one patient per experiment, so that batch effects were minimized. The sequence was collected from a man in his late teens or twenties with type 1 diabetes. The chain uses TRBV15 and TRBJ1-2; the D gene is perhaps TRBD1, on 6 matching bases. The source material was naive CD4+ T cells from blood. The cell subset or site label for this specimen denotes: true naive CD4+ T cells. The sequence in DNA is TGTGCCACCAGCAGAGACAGGGGATCTGGCTACACCTTC. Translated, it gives CATSRDRGSGYTF.